The 21 T cell receptor beta chains presented below share a single source sample, sequenced in a study of T cells in Graves' hyperthyroidism and ophthalmopathy. The source material, RNA transcripts, was used to amplify TCR beta CDR3 regions. The primer set for the first-round RT-PCR of the TCR CDR3 was HTBI. One entry per CDR3 protein, called by TCRdb with MiXCR from the multiplex PCR reads. Of about 480,000 distinct CDR3 sequences listed, about 15% are singletons. The sample taken for sequencing was blood. The receptors here all came from a woman younger than 35 with Graves' hyperthyroidism.

In its sample, this clonotype was seen many times. V and J are TRBV6-1 and TRBJ2-2, with D unclear. Germline V CDR1 and CDR2: MNHNS, SASEGT. The CDR3 covers 13 residues. Trimming removed 7 bases from V and 7 bases from J, with 13 bases in between. CDR3 residues: CASNRFRSGELFF. The CDR3 coding sequence is TGTGCCAGCAACAGATTCCGGAGCGGGGAGCTGTTTTTT.

The table lists this clonotype with many counts. The chain recombines TRBV7-2 with TRBJ1-1, with unresolved D. Per the germline V gene, CDR1 is SGHTA and CDR2 is FQGNSA. CDR3 size: 12 residues. The V end lost 7 bases, the J end lost 2 bases, and 8 bases lay between the germline ends. The CDR3 DNA sequence: TGTGCCAGCACCCGGGAAAACACTGAAGCTTTCTTT. The encoded protein is CASTRENTEAFF.

J is TRBJ1-1 and V is TRBV5-4; 8 bases line up with TRBD1. The V gene end was trimmed by 0 bases and the J gene end by 6 bases; junction bases not matched to a gene: 7. The CDR3 loop spans 15 amino acids. The germline V gene encodes CDR1 SGHNT and CDR2 YYREEE (reference sequence). CDR3 DNA: TGTGCCAGCAGCTTGGGTCGGACAGGGATGCCTGAAGCTTTCTTT. Amino acid sequence: CASSLGRTGMPEAFF.

A note on this clonotype: Given a much more abundant clone one base away, this may be a read error. The chain carries TRBV12-3 or TRBV12-4 and TRBJ2-7; 7 nucleotides match TRBD1. Trimming removed 8 bases from V and 6 bases from J; junction bases left unmatched: 16. The CDR3 extends over 15 amino acids. As DNA, the CDR3 is TGTGCCAGCGGCTCGACAGGGTCCGCGGTGGTCGAGCAGTACTTC. This sequence encodes CASGSTGSAVVEQYF.

Comment on this clonotype: A single base separates this from a much larger clone, so it may be a read error. The rearrangement joins TRBV20-1 to TRBJ2-1; D might be TRBD2 (7 bases). Trimming took 3 bases from V and 6 from J, leaving 15 bases between them. Germline values: CDR1 DFQATT, CDR2 SNEGSKA (reference sequence). The CDR3 covers 14 residues. Here the CDR3 reads CSARGGARGNEQFF. CDR3 nucleotides: TGCAGTGCTAGGGGGGGGGCGAGAGGCAATGAGCAGTTCTTC.

This clonotype was detected many times. V gene TRBV20-1 combines with J gene TRBJ2-1, with D perhaps TRBD1 (6 bases). Deletions cut 1 base from V and 7 bases from J, with 14 bases between. The germline V gene has CDR1 DFQATT and CDR2 SNEGSKA (reference sequence). This CDR3 has 14 amino acids. CDR3 sequence reads: CSARVDSYPNEQFF. CDR3 in DNA: TGCAGTGCTAGAGTGGACAGCTACCCTAATGAGCAGTTCTTC.

This clonotype was picked up many times. V is TRBV6-5 and J is TRBJ2-7; 8 bases line up with TRBD2. V lost 0 bases to trimming and J lost 3 bases; unmatched junction nucleotides: 4. Per the germline V gene, CDR1 is MNHEY and CDR2 is SVGAGI. The CDR3 is made up of 15 amino acids. The CDR3 bases are TGTGCCAGCAGTTACTCGCGGGAGGCGGGCTACGAGCAGTACGTC. Translation: CASSYSREAGYEQYV.

The chain recombines TRBV29-1 with TRBJ2-5; TRBD2 matches at 7 bases. Germline trimming cut 3 bases from V and 2 bases from J; bases unmatched to any gene: 9. The CDR3 totals 15 residues. CDR1 and CDR2 from the germline V gene are SQVTM and ANQGSEA. CDR3 region: CSVDPGGSLQETQYF. The CDR3 region has the DNA TGCAGCGTTGACCCCGGCGGGAGTCTACAAGAGACCCAGTACTTC.

This clonotype was counted a few times. This chain joins TRBV5-1 and TRBJ1-1, with 8 bases aligning to TRBD1. The CDR3 covers 14 residues. Germline CDR1 and CDR2: SGHRS and YFSETQ. Unmatched junction bases numbered 3, after V lost 0 bases and J lost 5 bases. The chain's CDR3 is CASSLGDRSTEAFF. The CDR3 bases are TGCGCCAGCAGCTTGGGGGACAGGTCAACTGAAGCTTTCTTT.

The DNA for the CDR3 is TGTGCCAGCAGTGTCGCGGGAGGGCCTTATTACGAGCAGTACTTC. This gives the protein CASSVAGGPYYEQYF. The rearrangement uses TRBV6-1 and TRBJ2-7; 9 nucleotides align to TRBD2. Germline CDR1 reads MNHNS; CDR2 reads SASEGT. V trimming: 4 bases; J trimming: 4 bases; junction bases outside the gene matches: 8. This CDR3 comprises 15 residues.

This clonotype was recorded many times. This chain connects TRBV18 to TRBJ2-1; D is unresolved. The CDR3 covers 14 residues. Looked up from germline, CDR1 is KGHSH and CDR2 is LQKENI. Between the trimmed V and J ends, which lost 2 bases and 6 bases, there was a span of 11 bases. The CDR3 sequence is CASSPDPASNEQFF. The CDR3 coding sequence is TGTGCCAGCTCACCAGACCCAGCGTCCAATGAGCAGTTCTTC.

This clonotype was counted at least ten times. V gene TRBV3-1 combines with J gene TRBJ2-1, with TRBD2 matching 11 bases. J gave up 5 bases and V 1 base, and 13 bases lay outside the gene matches. The CDR3 contains 19 residues. In germline, CDR1 is LGHDT, CDR2 YNNKEL (reference sequence). This CDR3 is CASSQVSTKETSGDNEQFF. Written as DNA, the CDR3 is TGTGCCAGCAGCCAAGTGAGTACCAAGGAGACTAGCGGGGACAATGAGCAGTTCTTC.

V usage is TRBV28 and J usage is TRBJ2-3; D uncertain. V shed 7 bases and J shed 4 bases, with 21 bases lying between them. CDR1 MDHEN and CDR2 SYDVKM come from the germline V gene. This CDR3 region has 16 residues. The CDR3 nucleotides are TGTGCCAGCACTCATTTGGATCTACCCGTACCAGATACGCAGTATTTT. Translated, it gives CASTHLDLPVPDTQYF. Combining the CDR3 with reference TRBV28 and TRBJ2-3 gives the whole variable domain DVKVTQSSRYLVKRTGEKVFLECVQDMDHENMFWYRQDPGLGLRLIYFSYDVKMKEKGDIPEGYSVSREKKERFSLILESASTNQTSMYLCASTHLDLPVPDTQYFGPGTRLTVL.

This clonotype was seen only a few times. V usage is TRBV29-1 and J usage is TRBJ1-4, with a weak D call TRBD1 (6 bases). The ends were cut back, 6 bases at V and 8 bases at J, with 19 bases in the middle. The CDR3 contains 14 residues. Germline CDR1 SQVTM, CDR2 ANQGSEA. CDR3 sequence (DNA): TGCAGCGTCCTCCTGGGTCAGGGGAGAGAAAAACTGTTTTTT. Protein sequence: CSVLLGQGREKLFF.

This clonotype was found many times. The V and J genes are TRBV2 and TRBJ1-1, with no clear D. Trimming stripped 5 bases from V and 0 bases from J, with 10 bases between. The germline CDR1 and CDR2 sequences are SNHLY and FYNNEI. The CDR3 contains 14 residues. The CDR3 loop reads CASSLMSVNTEAFF. The CDR3 DNA reads as TGTGCCAGCAGTCTGATGTCCGTGAACACTGAAGCTTTCTTT.

This clonotype has ten or more counts. V is TRBV6-5 and J is TRBJ2-2; the D gene could be TRBD1 or TRBD2 (5 bases each). The V gene lost 2 bases and the J gene lost 6 bases, with 16 bases spanning the gap. The CDR3 contains 16 residues. Per germline, CDR1 MNHEY and CDR2 SVGAGI. For the CDR3, the DNA is TGTGCCAGCAGTTACGAAGGTTCGGGACCGGCCGGGGAGCTGTTTTTT. Protein sequence: CASSYEGSGPAGELFF.

V gene TRBV6-1 combines with J gene TRBJ1-5, with D maybe TRBD1 (6 bases). V lost 5 bases to trimming and J lost 5 bases, with 19 bases between them. The germline CDR1 and CDR2 sequences are MNHNS and SASEGT. The CDR3 spans 16 residues. Here the CDR3 DNA reads TGTGCCAGCAGTCACAGAAAACAGGGCTGGGATCAGCCCCAGCATTTT. This encodes CASSHRKQGWDQPQHF.

The genes are TRBV20-1 and TRBJ2-3; the D is unclear. This CDR3 is 12 amino acids long. Germline assignment: CDR1 DFQATT and CDR2 SNEGSKA (reference sequence). The ends were cut back, 2 bases at V and 8 bases at J, with 11 bases in the middle. In nucleotides, the CDR3 is TGCAGTGCTAGAAACAAGGGCCGTACGCAGTATTTT. Translating gives CSARNKGRTQYF.

At least ten counts were recorded for this clonotype. The chain carries TRBV10-3 and TRBJ2-7; 9 bases agree with TRBD2. The CDR3 consists of 15 residues. V was pared by 7 bases and J by 2 bases, with 9 bases of the junction left unmatched. From germline, CDR1 is ENHRY and CDR2 SYGVKD. The CDR3 loop is CAITPGVAGAYEQYF. The CDR3 DNA sequence: TGTGCCATCACCCCCGGGGTAGCGGGAGCCTACGAGCAGTACTTC.

As regards this clonotype: Possible read error: a much larger clone is one base away. The chain employs TRBV30 and TRBJ2-2; D perhaps matches TRBD1 (6 bases). The CDR3 spans 13 residues. CDR1 is GTSNPN and CDR2 is SVGIG in the germline V gene (reference sequence). CDR3 residues: CAWAGDSAGELFF. The CDR3 DNA sequence: TGTGCGTGGGCAGGGGATAGCGCCGGGGAGCTGTTTTTT.

This clonotype was seen ten or more times. The rearrangement joins TRBV28 to TRBJ2-7, with unresolved D. The CDR3 contains 16 residues. Trimming pared 6 bases from V and 2 bases from J, leaving 20 bases between. Germline V gene sequence: CDR1 MDHEN, CDR2 SYDVKM. CDR3 in amino acids: CASRPPRLPATYEQYV. CDR3 in DNA: TGTGCCAGCAGACCGCCGCGACTCCCAGCGACCTACGAGCAGTACGTC.